These T cell receptor beta chains were read from a single sample in a study of cytomegalovirus exposure and HLA in healthy donors. Profiled with immunoSEQ multiplex PCR; TCRdb holds only in-frame clones, not every one. The repertoire consists of 80,000 to 95,000 clones, with approximately 63% occurring once and the leading ten covering 6% to 6.5%. Sequenced sample: PBMCs. These TCRs come from a woman in her twenties or thirties in good health and CMV-seronegative. The CDR3 runs from the conserved cysteine through the conserved F or W. A D gene is named only where the DNA matches it firmly. Expanded clones are given a class, and other clones once, few, many or no size at all.

J,V,D,size,CDR3,DNA
TRBJ1-5,TRBV6-5,TRBD1,few,CASSYGQGFNQPQHF,TGTGCCAGCAGTTACGGACAGGGGTTCAATCAGCCCCAGCATTTT
TRBJ1-6,TRBV25-1,-,-,CASSAQAAGNSPLHF,TGTGCCAGCAGTGCACAGGCAGCGGGGAATTCACCCCTCCACTTT
TRBJ1-3,TRBV9,-,-,CASSVETGQGNTIYF,TGTGCCAGCAGCGTAGAAACAGGGCAAGGAAACACCATATATTTT
TRBJ1-1,TRBV28,-,few,CASAYYRNTEAFF,TGTGCCAGCGCCTATTACAGGAACACTGAAGCTTTCTTT
TRBJ2-5,TRBV30,-,-,CAWSVQQETQYF,TGTGCCTGGAGTGTACAGCAAGAGACCCAGTACTTC
TRBJ2-3,TRBV2,TRBD2,-,CASSVLAGGTDTQYF,TGTGCCAGCAGTGTCCTAGCGGGGGGGACAGATACGCAGTATTTT
TRBJ2-2,TRBV7-3,TRBD1,-,CASREGQGSGELFF,TGTGCCAGCAGGGAGGGACAGGGGTCCGGGGAGCTGTTTTTT
TRBJ2-1,TRBV5-6,TRBD2,-,CASAGTSGANEQFF,TGTGCCAGCGCGGGGACTAGCGGGGCCAATGAGCAGTTCTTC
TRBJ2-2,TRBV5-8,TRBD2,-,CASSLGLAGLNTGELFF,TGTGCCAGCAGTTTGGGACTAGCGGGATTAAACACCGGGGAGCTGTTTTTT
TRBJ1-6,TRBV28,-,-,CASSFRSPPLHF,TGTGCCAGCAGTTTCAGGTCGCCACCCCTCCACTTT